This entry concerns a single TCR beta chain. The data belong to a study of blood T cell repertoires in COVID-19. Study in general: Samples taken during acute and convalescent COVID-19 were collected in the United States, Italy and Spain. PBMCs, B-cell-depleted T cells, or T cells provided the cDNA or gDNA that made up the material.

The CDR3 has 15 residues. Trimming stripped 1 base from V and 2 bases from J, with 9 bases between. Germline V gene lookup returns CDR1 LNHDA and CDR2 SQIVND (reference sequence). Original analysis: Reference gene primer amplification gave estimated nucleated cell counts. Generated by immunoSEQ multiplex PCR, the TCRdb table keeps only in-frame clones and is missing some. V and J calls plus clone size are reproduced from that table; the DNA served to infer D and trimming. This table holds around 470,000 clones, 80% to 90% found once. The Seattle site enrolled patients during active infection and followed them longitudinally.

The chain is built from TRBV19 and TRBJ1-5; D not certain. This TCR was recovered from a man in his late teens or twenties with COVID-19, enrolled during active disease. The sample comprised peripheral blood. The CDR3 region has the DNA TGTGCCAGTAGTATAGGAACCGGAGGCAATCAGCCCCAGCATTTT. Protein sequence: CASSIGTGGNQPQHF.